A selection of T cell receptor beta chains follows, all from one sample in a study of monozygotic twins with inflammatory bowel disease. TCRdb reprocessed the 5' RACE reads, with one entry per CDR3 protein and no DNA. The sample's table shows about 300,000 distinct CDR3 sequences. Sequenced input: blood. These receptors originate from a human donor with ulcerative colitis or Crohn's disease, or a healthy co-twin of an affected twin (not recorded which). The CDR3 runs from the conserved cysteine through the conserved F or W.

v_gene	j_gene	CDR3aa
TRBV7-2	TRBJ2-5	CASSLGGTSGRKETQYF
TRBV20-1	TRBJ2-7	CSASFASSYEQYF
TRBV6-5	TRBJ2-7	CASSYSGGGNEQYF
TRBV28	TRBJ2-7	CASSLSRGYEQYF
TRBV7-9	TRBJ2-1	CASSLSSAVEQFF
TRBV15	TRBJ2-1	CATSRGGNDNEQFF
TRBV12-3/TRBV12-4	TRBJ2-1	CASTPRGGEQFF
TRBV24-1	TRBJ2-7	CATSDSRQSSYEQYF
TRBV15	TRBJ2-1	CATRKKSGGADNEQFF
TRBV7-8	TRBJ2-3	CASSSLAGEIDTQYF
TRBV4-3	TRBJ2-7	CASSRMPPYTGGRTYEQYF
TRBV28	TRBJ2-4	CASSLGVAGPPVTKNIQYF
TRBV7-6	TRBJ2-6	CASSQLGRNLWANVLTF
TRBV6-1	TRBJ2-7	CASSAGDHSYEQYF
TRBV6-5	TRBJ2-7	CASQTGTVSEQYF
TRBV6-5	TRBJ2-5	CASHRQAETQYF
TRBV4-2	TRBJ2-1	CASSQDTGGGQFF
TRBV7-2	TRBJ1-2	CASSPSRQGSGYTF
TRBV29-1	TRBJ2-3	CSVRGGTSEQGTDTQYF
TRBV20-1	TRBJ2-3	CSASGLAGVWTQYF
TRBV27	TRBJ1-5	CATKQGQYSNQPQHF
TRBV7-7	TRBJ2-2	CASSADFFTGELFF
TRBV14	TRBJ2-1	CASSQTPTTRIHEQFF
TRBV5-1	TRBJ1-1	CASSTMDGNTEAFF
TRBV20-1	TRBJ2-2	CSARLGGPDTGELFF
TRBV12-3/TRBV12-4	TRBJ1-3	CASSPWKKSGNTIYF
TRBV2	TRBJ2-5	CASSVVETQYF
TRBV29-1	TRBJ2-7	CSVTLRRDEQYF
TRBV11-1	TRBJ2-1	CASSLGGHANEQFF
TRBV6-2/TRBV6-3	TRBJ2-7	CASQPGGSYEQYF
TRBV7-8	TRBJ2-5	CASSSPTEFYQETQYF